Shown below are 14 T cell receptor beta chains from a single sample sequenced in a study of shared clonotypes between healthy human individuals. The method was immunoSEQ multiplex PCR; TCRdb's version includes in-frame clones alone and lacks a portion of them. The sample contains approximately 2.3 million clones, roughly 93% of which appear only once. Sequenced: naive CD4+ T cells from PBMCs. This sample's subset: CD45RA+ positively selected. The receptors stem from a young man in good health. Some clones in this sample may be carry-over from other donors' samples.

This clone was detected once. V gene TRBV11-2 combines with J gene TRBJ1-2; the D gene is possibly TRBD1 (5 bases). Trimming stripped 4 bases from V and 6 bases from J, with 9 bases between. Germline V gene lookup returns CDR1 SGHAT and CDR2 FQNNGV. The CDR3 consists of 12 residues. In DNA, the CDR3 is TGTGCCAGCAGCTCCCCAGGGAATGGCTACACCTTC. Protein: CASSSPGNGYTF.

The CDR3 coding sequence is TGTGCCAGCAGTTTAACAGGGGTTCATGGCTACACCTTC. Residues: CASSLTGVHGYTF. This chain uses TRBV28 with TRBJ1-2, with TRBD1 matching over 7 bases. The CDR3 is made up of 13 amino acids. V lost 2 bases, J lost 6 bases, and 3 bases stayed unmatched. Looked up from germline, CDR1 is MDHEN and CDR2 is SYDVKM.

The chain joins TRBV11-3 to TRBJ2-3; either TRBD1 or TRBD2 may supply D (5 bases each). The CDR3 runs 14 residues. Trimming cost V 5 bases and J 0 bases, with 9 bases left between them. Germline V lookup: CDR1 SGHNT, CDR2 YENEEA. CDR3 loop: CASSEGFSTDTQYF. CDR3 bases: TGTGCCAGCAGCGAGGGGTTTAGCACAGATACGCAGTATTTT.

The J gene is TRBJ2-7, the V gene TRBV15, with TRBD2 as a possible D gene (6 bases). The CDR3 runs to 15 residues. V lost 3 bases and J 0 bases, leaving 12 bases between the germline ends. CDR1 and CDR2 (germline): LNHNV, YYDKDF (reference sequence). CDR3 loop: CATSRAKRASYEQYF. The CDR3 nucleotides are TGTGCCACCAGCAGGGCTAAGCGGGCCTCCTACGAGCAGTACTTC.

The rearrangement links TRBV5-1 to TRBJ1-4; D possibly corresponds to TRBD1 (6 bases). There are 17 residues in the CDR3. Germline assignment: CDR1 SGHRS and CDR2 YFSETQ. Trimming pared 4 bases from V and 0 bases from J, leaving 16 bases between. The CDR3 DNA is TGCGCCAGCAGCGGCGGGACAATCCAAGCAACTAATGAAAAACTGTTTTTT. Protein product: CASSGGTIQATNEKLFF. Variable domain in full (rest from reference TRBV5-1 and TRBJ1-4): KAGVTQTPRYLIKTRGQQVTLSCSPISGHRSVSWYQQTPGQGLQFLFEYFSETQRNKGNFPGRFSGRQFSNSRSEMNVSTLELGDSALYLCASSGGTIQATNEKLFFGSGTQLSVL.

A word on this clone: Other DNA sequences in this sample translate to the same CDR3. This chain connects TRBV7-3 to TRBJ2-2; 13 nucleotides agree with TRBD2. V gave up 2 bases and J gave up 6 bases; unmatched junction bases: 0. This CDR3 contains 15 residues. Germline V gives CDR1 SGHTA, CDR2 FQGTGA. CDR3 nucleotide sequence: TGTGCCAGCAGCTTAGGACTAGCGGGAGCCGGGGAGCTGTTTTTT. Protein sequence: CASSLGLAGAGELFF.

This sequence joins TRBV6-7 and TRBJ2-5; 8 positions match TRBD1. TRBV6-7 is flagged as an ORF with uncertain function. V lost 6 bases, J lost 6 bases, and 21 bases stayed unmatched. This CDR3 spans 18 amino acids. This CDR3 reads CASSAPAGGGRGKKTQYF. DNA for the CDR3: TGTGCCAGCAGCGCGCCGGCAGGGGGCGGGCGTGGGAAGAAGACCCAGTACTTC.

The V and J genes are TRBV5-4 and TRBJ2-1; TRBD2 matches at 7 bases. Germline assignment: CDR1 SGHNT and CDR2 YYREEE (reference sequence). V was pared by 5 bases and J by 3 bases, with 5 bases of the junction left unmatched. CDR3 length: 14 amino acids. The CDR3 nucleotides are TGTGCCAGCAGGCCCGGGGGGAACTACAATGAGCAGTTCTTC. It specifies CASRPGGNYNEQFF.

The CDR3 nucleotides are TGTGCCACCAGCAGAGGACAACCGGGCACTGAAGCTTTCTTT. Amino acid sequence: CATSRGQPGTEAFF. This chain joins TRBV15 and TRBJ1-1; no reliable D call. With 1 base removed from V and 4 bases from J, the gap between germline ends came to 10 bases. Germline V gene lookup returns CDR1 LNHNV and CDR2 YYDKDF (reference sequence). The CDR3 runs to 14 residues.

CDR3 bases: TGTGCCAGCACGGTCTTAGCGGGCCGTAAGGGCTATCAGACCTACGAGCAGTACTTC. The encoded protein is CASTVLAGRKGYQTYEQYF. The V and J genes are TRBV27 and TRBJ2-7; 7 bases are shared with TRBD2. The V segment lost 7 bases and the J segment 2 bases; nucleotides outside the gene matches: 23. This CDR3 contains 19 residues. The germline CDR1 and CDR2 sequences are MNHEY and SMNVEV (reference sequence).

Concerning this clone itself: The same CDR3 can be traced to other DNA sequences in this sample. The CDR3 DNA reads TGTGCCAGCAGTGAGGGGAACAATCAGCCCCAGCATTTT. Amino acids: CASSEGNNQPQHF. This chain links TRBV2 with TRBJ1-5; D remains ambiguous. V was cut by 3 bases and J by 3 bases, with 6 bases left in between. Germline CDR1 is SNHLY and CDR2 is FYNNEI. This CDR3 contains 13 residues.

The genes are TRBV5-1 and TRBJ2-1; TRBD2 might be the D (5 bases). Germline V CDR1 and CDR2: SGHRS, YFSETQ. Trimming pared 0 bases from V and 6 bases from J, leaving 13 bases between. The CDR3 runs 15 residues. Here the CDR3 reads CASSLGRDFLNEQFF. The CDR3 DNA follows: TGCGCCAGCAGCTTGGGTCGGGATTTCCTCAATGAGCAGTTCTTC.

This clone appeared once. The chain uses TRBV29-1 and TRBJ2-3; 14 bases are shared with TRBD2. J was trimmed by 6 bases and V by 0 bases; bases with no gene match: 26. The CDR3 loop spans 23 amino acids. Looked up from germline, CDR1 is SQVTM and CDR2 is ANQGSEA. The CDR3 nucleotides are TGCAGCGTTGAAGATACGGGGACGTCCTATCCGGGACTAGCGGGAGAAGGGTGGGATACGCAGTATTTT. Protein product: CSVEDTGTSYPGLAGEGWDTQYF.

This chain connects TRBV7-7 to TRBJ2-5; D remains ambiguous. The CDR3 contains 15 residues. Trimming removed 0 bases from V and 5 bases from J, with 13 bases in between. Germline CDR1 reads SSHAT; CDR2 reads FNYEAQ (reference sequence). The CDR3 is CASSLAWAKRETQYF. In nucleotides, the CDR3 is TGTGCCAGCAGCTTAGCTTGGGCAAAAAGGGAGACCCAGTACTTC.